Following are 18 T cell receptor beta chains from one sample sequenced in a study of cytomegalovirus exposure and HLA in healthy donors. Vbeta (60) and Jbeta (13) primers were used in the PCR. Measured with immunoSEQ multiplex PCR; TCRdb has only the in-frame clones, and not every one. This sample has some 150,000 clones; about 79% occur once, and the top ten carry about 2.3%. Input material: PBMCs. The receptors shown here come from a woman aged 45-65 years in good health and CMV-seronegative.

This rearrangement joins TRBV19 to TRBJ2-1, with 8 positions matching TRBD1. V shed 10 bases and J 6 bases; nucleotides not matched to a gene: 8. This CDR3 is built from 13 residues. In germline, CDR1 is LNHDA, CDR2 SQIVND (reference sequence). For the CDR3, the DNA is TGTGCCACCCGGACAGGGAACGGCAATGAGCAGTTCTTC. Translation: CATRTGNGNEQFF.

Only a few counts were recorded for this clone. This chain connects TRBV7-6 to TRBJ1-3; D uncertain. CDR3 size: 14 residues. Germline V gene sequence: CDR1 SGHVS, CDR2 FNYEAQ. Trimming shortened V by 3 bases and J by 1 base, and 7 bases separated the two germline ends. The CDR3 reads CASSFGPSGNTIYF. The CDR3 DNA reads TGTGCCAGCAGCTTTGGGCCTTCTGGAAACACCATATATTTT.

CDR3 residues: CASISAGVYEQYF. The DNA for the CDR3 is TGTGCCAGCATATCAGCGGGGGTCTACGAGCAGTACTTC. The chain couples TRBV2 to TRBJ2-7; 8 bases align to TRBD2. The CDR3 runs to 13 residues. The junction had 5 bases not matched to a gene; V was cut back by 7 bases and J by 3 bases. In germline, CDR1 is SNHLY, CDR2 FYNNEI.

This clone was seen a few times. The V call is TRBV29-1, the J call TRBJ1-2; 8 positions match TRBD1. The CDR3 totals 13 residues. Germline CDR1 SQVTM, CDR2 ANQGSEA. V gave up 5 bases and J gave up 8 bases; unmatched junction bases: 10. CDR3 in DNA: TGCAGCGTTCCTCAACAGGGGGTAAAAGGCTACACCTTC. It specifies CSVPQQGVKGYTF. The variable domain in full, with the rest retrieved from reference TRBV29-1 and TRBJ1-2, is SAVISQKPSRDICQRGTSLTIQCQVDSQVTMMFWYRQQPGQSLTLIATANQGSEATYESGFVIDKFPISRPNLTFSTLTVSNMSPEDSSIYLCSVPQQGVKGYTFGSGTRLTVV.

This sequence joins TRBV5-6 and TRBJ1-5; D is uncertain. Germline V gene sequence: CDR1 SGHDT, CDR2 YYEEEE. The CDR3 loop spans 16 amino acids. Trimming took 2 bases from V and 0 from J, leaving 12 bases between them. The CDR3 loop is CASSFAAANSNQPQHF. The DNA for the CDR3 is TGTGCCAGCAGCTTCGCGGCCGCGAATAGCAATCAGCCCCAGCATTTT.

J is TRBJ1-1 and V is TRBV7-3, with D unclear. CDR3 length: 13 residues. The V end lost 1 base, the J end lost 4 bases, and 7 bases lay between the germline ends. Germline V gene sequence: CDR1 SGHTA, CDR2 FQGTGA. The CDR3 DNA is TGTGCCAGCAGCTTAAAACAGTCCACTGAAGCTTTCTTT. Encoded protein: CASSLKQSTEAFF.

This chain uses TRBV7-6 with TRBJ2-2; D is perhaps TRBD2 (5 bases). Germline CDR1 and CDR2: SGHVS and FNYEAQ. This CDR3 comprises 16 residues. Between the trimmed V and J ends, which lost 3 bases and 3 bases, there was a span of 14 bases. Here the CDR3 reads CASSFSVLAYTGELFF. CDR3 bases: TGTGCCAGCAGCTTTTCCGTGCTAGCCTACACCGGGGAGCTGTTTTTT. Complete variable domain (other parts from reference TRBV7-6 and TRBJ2-2): GAGVSQSPRYKVTKRGQDVALRCDPISGHVSLYWYRQALGQGPEFLTYFNYEAQQDKSGLPNDRFSAERPEGSISTLTIQRTEQRDSAMYRCASSFSVLAYTGELFFGEGSRLTVL.

This clone was counted a single time. CDR3 nucleotides: TGTGCCAGCAGTGAAATAGGTGCGGGAGGGCCATACAATGAGCAGTTCTTC. This codes for CASSEIGAGGPYNEQFF. This sequence joins TRBV25-1 and TRBJ2-1; 9 nucleotides match TRBD2. The CDR3 contains 17 residues. Germline trimming cut 2 bases from V and 4 bases from J; bases unmatched to any gene: 9. Germline V gene lookup returns CDR1 MGHDK and CDR2 SYGVNS.

The rearrangement uses TRBV5-1 and TRBJ2-2; 7 bases are a match to TRBD1. Losses at the gene ends were 5 bases for V and 4 bases for J; bases not matched to a gene: 8. This CDR3 comprises 15 residues. Germline-derived CDR1 and CDR2 are SGHRS and YFSETQ. CDR3 protein: CASRPGTVGTGELFF. CDR3 sequence (DNA): TGCGCCAGCAGGCCCGGGACAGTCGGCACCGGGGAGCTGTTTTTT. Based on the CDR3 plus reference TRBV5-1 and TRBJ2-2, the full variable domain is KAGVTQTPRYLIKTRGQQVTLSCSPISGHRSVSWYQQTPGQGLQFLFEYFSETQRNKGNFPGRFSGRQFSNSRSEMNVSTLELGDSALYLCASRPGTVGTGELFFGEGSRLTVL.

The CDR3 sequence is CASRTTGSSNQPQHF. The CDR3 DNA reads TGTGCCAGCCGGACGACAGGGAGCAGCAATCAGCCCCAGCATTTT. V and J are TRBV19 and TRBJ1-5; TRBD1 aligns across 7 bases. With 9 bases clipped from V and 1 base from J, the junction kept 9 bases outside the gene matches. CDR1 is LNHDA and CDR2 is SQIVND in the germline V gene (reference sequence). CDR3 length: 15 amino acids.

V usage is TRBV30 and J usage is TRBJ1-6; D is unresolved. The V and J ends lost 4 bases and 6 bases respectively, with 10 bases between them. This CDR3 region has 13 residues. Germline CDR1 GTSNPN, CDR2 SVGIG (reference sequence). CDR3 sequence reads: CAWNGVVNSPLHF. CDR3 nucleotide sequence: TGTGCCTGGAATGGAGTAGTTAATTCACCCCTCCACTTT. Together with reference TRBV30 and TRBJ1-6, the CDR3 gives the full variable domain: SQTIHQWPATLVQPVGSPLSLECTVEGTSNPNLYWYRQAAGRGLQLLFYSVGIGQISSEVPQNLSASRPQDRQFILSSKKLLLSDSGFYLCAWNGVVNSPLHFGNGTRLTVT.

This clone has more than one count but fewer than ten. The genes are TRBV5-1 and TRBJ2-3; D may be TRBD2 (6 bases). Germline CDR1 and CDR2: SGHRS and YFSETQ. Between the trimmed V and J ends, which lost 5 bases and 0 bases, there was a span of 10 bases. CDR3 length: 14 amino acids. The CDR3: CASRRRVSTDTQYF. Written as DNA, the CDR3 is TGCGCCAGCAGAAGGAGGGTTAGCACAGATACGCAGTATTTT.

This chain uses TRBV27 with TRBJ2-7; 9 nucleotides match TRBD1. The CDR3 has 14 amino acids. V dropped 5 bases and J dropped 2; count of bases not matched to a gene: 4. CDR1 is MNHEY and CDR2 is SMNVEV in the germline V gene (reference sequence). The CDR3: CASSLYRGPYEQYF. The CDR3 nucleotides are TGTGCCAGCAGTCTCTACAGGGGGCCCTACGAGCAGTACTTC.

This clone was counted between two and nine times. V gene TRBV27 combines with J gene TRBJ2-7, with D possibly TRBD2 on 6 matching bases. This CDR3 spans 13 amino acids. Germline V gives CDR1 MNHEY, CDR2 SMNVEV (reference sequence). Trimming took off 3 bases at V and 5 bases at J, with 11 bases between the two ends. The CDR3 DNA follows: TGTGCCAGCAGTTTCCGATGGGAGGACGAGCAGTACTTC. It codes for CASSFRWEDEQYF.

As regards this clone: The junction does not match germline at one end; this may be a read error. This sequence joins TRBV7-9 and TRBJ2-5; D not certain. The CDR3 is 14 residues long. Germline V gene sequence: CDR1 SEHNR, CDR2 FQNEAQ (reference sequence). In DNA form, the CDR3 reads TGTTCCAGCAGCTTAGGAGTCCACCAAGAGACCCAGTACTTC. Encoded protein: CSSSLGVHQETQYF. The entire variable domain, with the rest obtained from reference TRBV7-9 and TRBJ2-5, is as follows: DTGVSQNPRHKITKRGQNVTFRCDPISEHNRLYWYRQTLGQGPEFLTYFQNEAQLEKSRLLSDRFSAERPKGSFSTLEIQRTEQGDSAMYLCSSSLGVHQETQYFGPGTRLLVL.

About this clone: Its ends do not fully match the called genes, so a read error is possible. The chain is built from TRBV7-9 and TRBJ2-3, with D perhaps TRBD2 (6 bases). Germline CDR1 is SEHNR and CDR2 is FQNEAQ (reference sequence). The CDR3 is 15 amino acids. In DNA, the CDR3 is TGTTCCAGCAGCACCGGGACTCCAGACACAGATACGCAGTATTTT. It yields the protein CSSSTGTPDTDTQYF.

This chain links TRBV2 with TRBJ2-2; 11 positions agree with TRBD2. The CDR3 is 17 amino acids. Germline values: CDR1 SNHLY, CDR2 FYNNEI. Germline trimming cut 5 bases from V and 2 bases from J; bases unmatched to any gene: 7. The CDR3 DNA follows: TGTGCCAGCAGTCCTATAGCGGGGGGGACTAACACCGGGGAGCTGTTTTTT. This gives the protein CASSPIAGGTNTGELFF.

The genes are TRBV7-2 and TRBJ2-7; tentatively, D is TRBD2 (6 bases). With 5 bases removed from V and 6 bases from J, the gap between germline ends came to 20 bases. This CDR3 is built from 15 residues. Germline CDR1 and CDR2: SGHTA and FQGNSA. This CDR3 is CASSRWEVLDGEQYF. The DNA of the CDR3 is TGTGCCAGCAGCCGGTGGGAGGTTCTAGACGGCGAGCAGTACTTC.